A single sample gave rise to the 18 T cell receptor beta chains below, sequenced in a study of blood T cell repertoires in COVID-19. Data came from immunoSEQ multiplex PCR; TCRdb stores just in-frame clones and leaves some out. The sample gives approximately 150,000 clones, more than 65% of which show up once; 11% is in the top ten. Specimen: peripheral blood. Receptor source: a man between 65 and 79 years old with active or convalescent COVID-19.

This chain links TRBV27 with TRBJ1-2, with D possibly TRBD1 on 6 matching bases. Looked up from germline, CDR1 is MNHEY and CDR2 is SMNVEV (reference sequence). This CDR3 has 11 residues. Trimming took off 6 bases at V and 7 bases at J, with 9 bases between the two ends. The CDR3 DNA reads as TGTGCCAGCAGGCAGGGGCTTGGCTACACCTTC. It encodes CASRQGLGYTF.

The count of this clone is one. V is TRBV7-2 and J is TRBJ2-3; D is unresolved. Trimming removed 4 bases from V and 3 bases from J, with 5 bases in between. Germline values: CDR1 SGHTA, CDR2 FQGNSA. The CDR3 has 12 residues. The chain's CDR3 is CASSYSTDTQYF. The CDR3 DNA follows: TGTGCCAGCAGCTATTCAACAGATACGCAGTATTTT.

The J gene is TRBJ2-7, the V gene TRBV7-2; 10 bases are a match to TRBD1. Germline CDR1 is SGHTA and CDR2 is FQGNSA. The trim removed 5 bases at V and 5 bases at J, leaving 9 bases unmatched. CDR3 length equals 15 residues. DNA for the CDR3: TGTGCCAGCAGCACCAGGACAGGGGGGAAAAACGAGCAGTACTTC. Translation gives CASSTRTGGKNEQYF.

In this sample, this clone turned up once. J is TRBJ1-5 and V is TRBV7-2; TRBD1 is a possible D gene (6 bases). The CDR3 spans 14 residues. Looked up from germline, CDR1 is SGHTA and CDR2 is FQGNSA. V gave up 2 bases and J gave up 3 bases, with 8 bases separating them. As DNA, the CDR3 is TGTGCCAGCAGCTTACAGGGGATCAATCAGCCCCAGCATTTT. It is translated as CASSLQGINQPQHF.

V usage is TRBV28 and J usage is TRBJ1-2, with D perhaps TRBD1 (6 bases). Trimming pared 6 bases from V and 0 bases from J, leaving 11 bases between. The CDR3 runs 14 residues. Germline CDR1 reads MDHEN; CDR2 reads SYDVKM. CDR3 region: CASSGQPANYGYTF. CDR3 coding DNA: TGTGCCAGCAGCGGACAGCCCGCTAACTATGGCTACACCTTC.

This chain links TRBV18 with TRBJ1-1, with TRBD1 matching over 7 bases. Germline assignment: CDR1 KGHSH and CDR2 LQKENI. J lost 5 bases, V lost 6 bases, and 18 bases had no gene match. This CDR3 contains 17 residues. CDR3 sequence (DNA): TGTGCCAGCTCCGGTGGGACAGCCCTGGCAGGAGGGACTGAAGCTTTCTTT. This translates into CASSGGTALAGGTEAFF.

The rearrangement links TRBV24-1 to TRBJ2-7; 7 nucleotides align to TRBD1. CDR1 and CDR2 from the germline V gene are KGHDR and SFDVKD. V lost 5 bases, J lost 6 bases, and 6 bases stayed unmatched. This CDR3 is 13 amino acids long. The CDR3 nucleotides read TGTGCCACCAGTGCCCTGGACAGGAGCGAGCAGTACTTC. This gives the protein CATSALDRSEQYF.

The chain joins TRBV24-1 to TRBJ2-3; 10 bases agree with TRBD2. CDR1 KGHDR and CDR2 SFDVKD come from the germline V gene. The CDR3 extends over 20 amino acids. V was pared by 0 bases and J by 0 bases, with 11 bases of the junction left unmatched. CDR3 DNA sequence: TGTGCCACCAGTGATTTGACGAGAGCGGGAGGGCCATCTAGCACAGATACGCAGTATTTT. Amino acid sequence: CATSDLTRAGGPSSTDTQYF.

The genes are TRBV7-9 and TRBJ2-2, with 8 bases fitting TRBD1. Germline-derived CDR1 and CDR2 are SEHNR and FQNEAQ (reference sequence). After removal of 5 bases from V and 3 bases from J, the junction contained 14 bases not matched to a gene. The CDR3 contains 18 residues. Here the CDR3 reads CASSPARYRGVDTGELFF. The CDR3 bases are TGTGCCAGCAGCCCGGCGCGGTACAGGGGGGTAGACACCGGGGAGCTGTTTTTT.

This rearrangement joins TRBV3-1 (or the pseudogene TRBV3-2) to TRBJ2-1, with TRBD2 matching over 8 bases. V dropped 1 base and J dropped 9; count of bases not matched to a gene: 5. CDR1 is LGHDT and CDR2 is YNNKEL in the germline V gene (reference sequence). The CDR3 extends over 14 amino acids. The DNA for the CDR3 is TGTGCCAGCAGCCAAGTGTCGGGAGGGAGTGAGCAGTTCTTC. This codes for CASSQVSGGSEQFF.

The gene calls are TRBV6-6 and TRBJ2-3; 7 bases fit TRBD1. This CDR3 is 13 amino acids long. V lost 5 bases and J lost 3; bases outside the gene matches: 2. The germline V gene has CDR1 MNHNY and CDR2 SVGAGI (reference sequence). This chain's CDR3 is CASSDRETDTQYF. The CDR3 region has the DNA TGTGCCAGCAGTGACAGGGAGACAGATACGCAGTATTTT.

The chain combines TRBV4-1 with TRBJ2-7, with TRBD1 as a possible D gene (6 bases). The germline V gene has CDR1 MGHRA and CDR2 YSYEKL. This CDR3 spans 15 amino acids. Trimming removed 2 bases at V and 2 bases at J, with 13 bases between. The CDR3 region is CASSQTGTRAYEQYF. CDR3 bases: TGCGCCAGCAGCCAAACCGGGACAAGAGCCTACGAGCAGTACTTC.

This chain links TRBV4-3 with TRBJ2-7, with TRBD1 matching over 7 bases. Germline V gene sequence: CDR1 LGHNA, CDR2 YSLEER. CDR3 length: 14 amino acids. V lost 2 bases, J lost 2 bases, and 3 bases stayed unmatched. The CDR3 nucleotides are TGCGCCAGCAGCCAATCGACAGGGCCCTACGAGCAGTACTTC. Translation: CASSQSTGPYEQYF.

V gene TRBV4-2 combines with J gene TRBJ1-5; 10 nucleotides match TRBD1. This CDR3 has 17 residues. Trimming took 1 base from V and 3 from J; bases not matched to a gene: 6. The germline CDR1 and CDR2 sequences are LGHNA and YNFKEQ. CDR3: CASSQVSGTGDNQPQHF. Here the CDR3 DNA reads TGTGCCAGCAGCCAAGTATCCGGGACAGGGGACAATCAGCCCCAGCATTTT.

The chain carries TRBV28 and TRBJ2-7, with 7 bases lining up with TRBD1. The germline gives CDR1 MDHEN, CDR2 SYDVKM. This CDR3 comprises 15 residues. V shed 7 bases, J shed 2 bases, and the junction held 11 bases outside the gene matches. CDR3 bases: TGTGCCAGCACTTCCGTTGAAGACAGGGCCTACGAGCAGTACTTC. It specifies CASTSVEDRAYEQYF.

The chain carries TRBV5-1 and TRBJ1-1, with 7 bases fitting TRBD1. Germline CDR1 is SGHRS and CDR2 is YFSETQ. This CDR3 is built from 15 residues. Unmatched junction bases numbered 9, after V lost 4 bases and J lost 3 bases. The CDR3 DNA reads as TGCGCCAGCAGCCTAGGACAGGCTCGGGACACTGAAGCTTTCTTT. This translates into CASSLGQARDTEAFF.

This chain links TRBV11-2 with TRBJ2-1; the D gene is possibly TRBD1 (6 bases). V gave up 5 bases and J gave up 4 bases, with 15 bases separating them. Germline CDR1 and CDR2: SGHAT and FQNNGV. This CDR3 comprises 15 residues. The CDR3 sequence is CASSILRDIYNEQFF. The CDR3 DNA reads as TGTGCCAGCAGCATATTACGGGACATATACAATGAGCAGTTCTTC.

The chain carries TRBV18 and TRBJ1-5; 10 nucleotides match TRBD1. The germline V gene encodes CDR1 KGHSH and CDR2 LQKENI. The CDR3 sequence is 15 residues long. Trimming cost V 3 bases and J 6 bases; bases outside gene matches: 5. Here the CDR3 DNA reads TGTGCCAGCTCACCGGGGACAGGGGTGTTTCAGCCCCAGCATTTT. Its protein is CASSPGTGVFQPQHF.